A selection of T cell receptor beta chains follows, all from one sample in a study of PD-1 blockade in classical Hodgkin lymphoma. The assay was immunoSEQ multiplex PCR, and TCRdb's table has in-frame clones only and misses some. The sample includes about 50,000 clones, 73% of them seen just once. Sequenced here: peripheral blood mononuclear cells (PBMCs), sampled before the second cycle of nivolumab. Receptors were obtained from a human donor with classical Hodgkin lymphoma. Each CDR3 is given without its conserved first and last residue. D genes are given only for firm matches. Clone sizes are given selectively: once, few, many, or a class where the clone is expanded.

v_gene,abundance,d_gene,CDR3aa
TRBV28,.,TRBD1,ASSSTGTTEAF
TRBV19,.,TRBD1,ASSTGQGAAEAF
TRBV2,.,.,ASSATAGGYGYT
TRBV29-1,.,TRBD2,SSRLAGGETQY
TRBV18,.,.,ASSSTASSYEQY
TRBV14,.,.,ASSQGPYEQF
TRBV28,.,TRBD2,ASSPLLAGGNQETQY
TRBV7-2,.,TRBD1,ASSNWDRISYNEQF
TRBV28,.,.,ASSVGLSYEQY
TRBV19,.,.,ASSIGDVSYNEQF
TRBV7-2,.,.,ASSLDPSLGTQY
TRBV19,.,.,ASSQTGTTSYEQY
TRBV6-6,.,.,ASSLQNTNTEAF
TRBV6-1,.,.,ASSLDEPYEQY
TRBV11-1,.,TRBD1,ASSSRDRIYNEQF
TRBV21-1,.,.,ASSPGETYEQY
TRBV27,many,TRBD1,ASSFTGGSYGYT
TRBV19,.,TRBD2,ASRGLAGGSYEQY
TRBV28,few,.,ASSGYGYT
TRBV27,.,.,ASSFTFPRGTEAF
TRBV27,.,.,ASSLKAVNEQF
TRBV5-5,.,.,ASNPSGGAIYGYT
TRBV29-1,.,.,SVRRATYEQY
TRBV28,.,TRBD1,ASSPGGAPGNTIY
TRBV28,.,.,ASSLTPGSSYEQY
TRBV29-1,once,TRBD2,SVLAGRSYEQY
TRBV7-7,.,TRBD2,ASSLARGPGLAGGTQY
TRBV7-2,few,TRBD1,ASSFSGTGSYEQY
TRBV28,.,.,ASSLWRFSRGAESAEAF
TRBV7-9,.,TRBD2,ASSPRGLARNEQF
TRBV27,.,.,ASMSHLGGTEAF